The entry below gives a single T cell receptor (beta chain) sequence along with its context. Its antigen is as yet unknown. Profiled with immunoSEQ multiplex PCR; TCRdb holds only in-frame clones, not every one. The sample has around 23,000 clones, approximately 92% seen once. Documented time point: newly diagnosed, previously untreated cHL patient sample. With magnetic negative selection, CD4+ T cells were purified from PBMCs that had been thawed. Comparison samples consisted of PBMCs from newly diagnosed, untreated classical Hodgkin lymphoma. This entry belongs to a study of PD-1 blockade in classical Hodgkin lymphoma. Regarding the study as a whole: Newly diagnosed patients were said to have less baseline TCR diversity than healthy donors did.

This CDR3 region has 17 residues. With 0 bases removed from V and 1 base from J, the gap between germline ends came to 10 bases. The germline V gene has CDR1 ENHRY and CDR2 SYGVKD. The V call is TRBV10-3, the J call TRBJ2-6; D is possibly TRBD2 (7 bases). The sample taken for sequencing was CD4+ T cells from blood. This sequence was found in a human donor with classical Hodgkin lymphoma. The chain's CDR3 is CAISESRGGSGANVLTF. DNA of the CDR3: TGTGCCATCAGTGAGTCGAGGGGGGGATCTGGGGCCAACGTCCTGACTTTC.